The rows below give T cell receptor beta chains drawn from one sample of a study of blood T cell repertoires in COVID-19. Measured with immunoSEQ multiplex PCR; TCRdb has only the in-frame clones, and not every one. The data show some 180,000 clones, over 70% seen once. The sample comprised peripheral blood. Receptors were obtained from a woman in her sixties or seventies who had recovered from COVID-19. Each CDR3 is given without its conserved first and last residue. D genes are given only for firm matches.

cdr3_length j_call v_call d_call cdr3_aa
14 TRBJ2-2 TRBV24-1 TRBD1 ATAPGSGGYTGELF
13 TRBJ2-5 TRBV6-5 TRBD1 ASSRDRGQGETQY
13 TRBJ1-1 TRBV5-1 TRBD1 ASSLEHRGNTEAF
12 TRBJ1-3 TRBV10-1 TRBD1 ASTADREGNTIY
14 TRBJ2-2 TRBV5-1 - ASSSTTPRNTGELF
13 TRBJ2-5 TRBV9 TRBD2 ASSGGLAAQETQY
12 TRBJ2-7 TRBV14 - ASSRGPQGHEQY
12 TRBJ2-1 TRBV7-3 TRBD2 ASSRRAHRGGQF
12 TRBJ1-2 TRBV6-6 TRBD1 ASSSQGAGYGYT
9 TRBJ2-1 TRBV6-5 - ASSYGAQQF
15 TRBJ2-3 TRBV12-5 TRBD2 ASAGGTSGGYTDTQY
14 TRBJ2-7 TRBV27 - ASSVVWTPDPYEQY
14 TRBJ2-7 TRBV5-1 TRBD1 ASSPGGTGGSYEQY
12 TRBJ1-1 TRBV2 TRBD1 ASSKGQTNTEAF
15 TRBJ2-3 TRBV28 TRBD2 ASSPLAGVGYADTQY
13 TRBJ1-5 TRBV6-5 - ASSYSAVANQPQH
12 TRBJ2-7 TRBV7-9 - ASSPGQTLDEQY
12 TRBJ2-5 TRBV6-5 TRBD2 ASSRGGREGTQY
13 TRBJ2-1 TRBV7-3 TRBD2 ASSWTGGGTNEQF
14 TRBJ1-4 TRBV4-3 TRBD1 ASSPGMGQGYEKLF
14 TRBJ1-3 TRBV28 TRBD1 ASNDRGWDSGNTIY
12 TRBJ2-7 TRBV5-1 TRBD1 ASSPGQGGGKQY
14 TRBJ2-3 TRBV5-4 - ASSGRQAPAADTQY
14 TRBJ2-7 TRBV10-3 TRBD1 AISESHGTGIYEQY
14 TRBJ2-2 TRBV28 - ASSFPWGAGVGELF
11 TRBJ1-1 TRBV7-3 - ASSLMADTEAF
12 TRBJ2-2 TRBV9 - ASSVAGEAGELF
13 TRBJ2-3 TRBV28 - ASSPQGSKGDTQY
10 TRBJ1-2 TRBV12-3/TRBV12-4 - ASTATVYGYT
12 TRBJ2-3 TRBV7-3 - ASSPRGRADTQY
10 TRBJ1-2 TRBV12-3/TRBV12-4 - ASSRRGYGYT
18 TRBJ2-6 TRBV4-2 - ASSQGGPRGIPRGANVLT
14 TRBJ2-2 TRBV30 - AWSGLGGGDTGELF
13 TRBJ2-7 TRBV18 TRBD1 ASSTTGGSSYEQY
13 TRBJ2-1 TRBV9 TRBD2 ASSGLAGVKNEQF
11 TRBJ1-3 TRBV30 - AWRRASGNTIY
12 TRBJ2-1 TRBV5-8 - ASSTPSGGDEQF
10 TRBJ1-1 TRBV10-3 TRBD1 AISGQGAEAF
13 TRBJ2-7 TRBV15 TRBD2 ATSRPHFGGVEQY
11 TRBJ2-7 TRBV14 TRBD2 ASRRSGIYEQY
10 TRBJ1-1 TRBV9 - ASSPRTDEAF
13 TRBJ1-3 TRBV19 - ASSQLGGAGNTIY
13 TRBJ1-2 TRBV5-1 TRBD1 ASSLEGTGSYGYT
9 TRBJ1-1 TRBV30 - ALQMNTEAF
11 TRBJ1-1 TRBV4-3 - ASSPSPNTEAF
15 TRBJ2-2 TRBV10-2 TRBD1 ASTAWGQGAFTGELF
12 TRBJ1-5 TRBV2 - ATRQERDYQPQH
13 TRBJ2-5 TRBV2 TRBD2 ATAGTSGSQETQY
14 TRBJ2-1 TRBV11-3 TRBD2 ASSSEAAGGHNEQF
13 TRBJ2-1 TRBV15 TRBD1 ATSTRDRGWDEQF
11 TRBJ2-2 TRBV18 - ASSPPGSGELF
14 TRBJ2-5 TRBV6-2/TRBV6-3 TRBD1 ASSYPTGQGQETQY
13 TRBJ1-1 TRBV2 - ASTQGGPMNTEAF
13 TRBJ1-5 TRBV30 - AWSPGGGVGQPQH
14 TRBJ1-2 TRBV3-1/TRBV3-2 - ASSQGPGLGNYGYT
11 TRBJ1-2 TRBV29-1 - SVEGAFGDGYT